This T cell receptor beta chain originates from a study of cytomegalovirus exposure and HLA in healthy donors. V was clipped by 0 bases and J by 4 bases; unmatched bases: 8. The CDR3 has 17 residues. The germline V gene has CDR1 LNHDA and CDR2 SQIVND (reference sequence). This clone was detected only once. TCRdb keeps only in-frame clones here, not all; method: immunoSEQ multiplex PCR. This table holds about 120,000 clones, 75% to 90% found once. The chain couples TRBV19 to TRBJ2-2; 7 nucleotides agree with TRBD1. The origin of this receptor is a man aged 18-30 years in good health and CMV-seropositive. Sequencing was done on a sample of PBMCs. For the CDR3, the DNA is TGTGCCAGTAGTATAGATCTGCGGGCAGGGGGCACCGGGGAGCTGTTTTTT. This gives the protein CASSIDLRAGGTGELFF.